These 10 T cell receptor beta chains originate from one sample sequenced in a study of blood T cells in healthy people across ages. Together with a sample-barcoded 5' primer, a J-beta primer mix was included in a second PCR lasting roughly 7 to 11 cycles. TCRdb fed the 5' RACE reads into MiXCR, producing one record per CDR3 protein. Counted here are approximately 690,000 distinct CDR3 sequences, around 43% occurring once; the ten biggest clones make up roughly 30%. The sequenced material came from blood. These receptors were collected from an elderly man in good health.

The chain is built from TRBV4-3 and TRBJ1-4; 9 bases line up with TRBD1. The CDR3 is made up of 15 amino acids. V gave up 3 bases and J gave up 3 bases; unmatched junction bases: 2. Germline CDR1 reads LGHNA; CDR2 reads YSLEER. CDR3 DNA: TGCGCCAGCAGCCAGAGACAGGGGGCTAATGAAAAACTGTTTTTT. Encoded protein: CASSQRQGANEKLFF.

This rearrangement joins TRBV9 to TRBJ2-5, with D perhaps TRBD2 (5 bases). The V end lost 0 bases, the J end lost 5 bases, and 14 bases lay between the germline ends. From germline, CDR1 is SGDLS and CDR2 YYNGEE. This CDR3 comprises 15 residues. CDR3 in amino acids: CASSVAPLARETQYF. CDR3 nucleotide sequence: TGTGCCAGCAGCGTAGCTCCCCTAGCTAGGGAGACCCAGTACTTC. Full variable domain (rest looked up from reference TRBV9 and TRBJ2-5): DSGVTQTPKHLITATGQRVTLRCSPRSGDLSVYWYQQSLDQGLQFLIQYYNGEERAKGNILERFSAQQFPDLHSELNLSSLELGDSALYFCASSVAPLARETQYFGPGTRLLVL.

This clonotype was seen a handful of times. CDR3 nucleotide sequence: TGCAGTGCTAGAGCTATCGGGGTTACGCTCACAGATACGCAGTATTTT. Amino acids: CSARAIGVTLTDTQYF. The genes are TRBV20-1 and TRBJ2-3, with D possibly matching TRBD2 (5 bases). The CDR3 is 16 residues long. CDR1 is DFQATT, CDR2 SNEGSKA, per germline (reference sequence). V dropped 1 base and J dropped 2 bases, with 16 bases sitting between them.

The rearrangement links TRBV20-1 to TRBJ2-1; D gene ambiguous. Trimming removed 3 bases at V and 4 bases at J, with 16 bases between. Germline values: CDR1 DFQATT, CDR2 SNEGSKA (reference sequence). The CDR3 spans 15 residues. CDR3 protein: CSASAGLTRYNEQFF. The CDR3 DNA reads as TGCAGTGCTAGTGCCGGTTTGACGCGGTACAATGAGCAGTTCTTC.

There are a few counts of this clonotype. This chain links TRBV12-3 or TRBV12-4 with TRBJ2-5; 13 bases align to TRBD2. The DNA end favors TRBJ2-7, so the J call may be wrong. The CDR3 runs 15 residues. The CDR3 coding sequence is TGTGCCAGCAGTGGGGGGACTAGCGGGAACTTCGAGCAGTACTTC. Encoded protein: CASSGGTSGNFEQYF.

V and J are TRBV27 and TRBJ2-1, with D unresolved. V shed 1 base and J shed 0 bases, with 13 bases lying between them. CDR3 size: 17 residues. Germline V CDR1 and CDR2: MNHEY, SMNVEV (reference sequence). DNA for the CDR3: TGTGCCAGCAGTTTATTCGGGTGGGCCGACTCCTACAATGAGCAGTTCTTC. Its translation: CASSLFGWADSYNEQFF.

The chain uses TRBV27 and TRBJ2-5, with 7 bases aligning to TRBD1. V dropped 6 bases and J dropped 3; count of bases not matched to a gene: 4. Germline values: CDR1 MNHEY, CDR2 SMNVEV (reference sequence). The CDR3 covers 13 residues. This CDR3 is CASRGTVEETQYF. Here the CDR3 DNA reads TGTGCCAGCAGGGGGACAGTTGAAGAGACCCAGTACTTC.

This sequence joins TRBV20-1 and TRBJ2-3, with TRBD2 as a possible D gene (6 bases). The CDR3 extends over 14 amino acids. V was shortened by 3 bases and J by 4 bases, with 14 bases between the two germline ends. The germline CDR1 and CDR2 sequences are DFQATT and SNEGSKA (reference sequence). The chain's CDR3 is CSASDLRLADTQYF. The CDR3, as DNA: TGCAGTGCTAGTGACCTCCGACTAGCAGATACGCAGTATTTT.

The CDR3 sequence: CASSMRSRNTEAFF. The CDR3 nucleotides are TGTGCCAGCAGCATGCGGAGCAGGAACACTGAAGCTTTCTTT. The chain employs TRBV3-1 and TRBJ1-1; D gene uncertain. The V end lost 5 bases, the J end lost 1 base, and 11 bases lay between the germline ends. Germline V gene data show CDR1 as LGHDT and CDR2 as YNNKEL (reference sequence). The CDR3 extends over 14 amino acids.

The chain has TRBV4-3 and TRBJ1-2, with D hard to call. Between the trimmed V and J ends, which lost 0 bases and 6 bases, there was a span of 14 bases. Germline CDR1 reads LGHNA; CDR2 reads YSLEER. The CDR3 is 15 amino acids. The CDR3 loop reads CASSQDAGIKDGYTF. The CDR3 DNA is TGCGCCAGCAGCCAAGATGCCGGGATCAAGGATGGCTACACCTTC.